The 20 T cell receptor beta chains below come from one sample, sequenced in a study of early T cells in non-severe SARS-CoV-2 infection. TCRdb used MiXCR to reprocess the 5' RACE reads, holding one entry per CDR3 protein. The sample shows some 40,000 distinct CDR3 sequences, 3.5% to 5% of them seen only once. Material: whole blood. The receptors come from an adult who was a healthcare worker with PCR-confirmed SARS-CoV-2 infection or an uninfected control (not recorded which).

This clonotype was counted at least ten times. The genes are TRBV14 and TRBJ1-2; a weak D match, TRBD1 (5 bases). V shed 8 bases and J shed 1 base, with 8 bases lying between them. The CDR3 is 12 amino acids. In germline, CDR1 is SGHDN, CDR2 FVKESK. The CDR3 nucleotides are TGTGCCAGCGGGGCTCTTAACTATGGCTACACCTTC. This sequence encodes CASGALNYGYTF.

This clonotype was seen at least ten times. The CDR3 bases are TGTGCCAGCAGCTTATTTCCATTTGGGAAGGAGGGTGGCTACACCTTC. Protein sequence: CASSLFPFGKEGGYTF. The chain couples TRBV11-2 to TRBJ1-2; D not resolved. This CDR3 is built from 16 residues. The germline V and J ends were trimmed by 2 bases and 7 bases, with 20 bases remaining between them. CDR1 is SGHAT, CDR2 FQNNGV, per germline.

This clonotype was observed at least ten times. V gene TRBV14 combines with J gene TRBJ1-1; D is perhaps TRBD1 (5 bases). The CDR3 is made up of 14 amino acids. Trimming removed 4 bases at V and 6 bases at J, with 15 bases between. The germline gives CDR1 SGHDN, CDR2 FVKESK. In DNA form, the CDR3 reads TGTGCCAGCAGCCTGGATAGATGGGGGTCTGAAGCTTTCTTT. It specifies CASSLDRWGSEAFF.

The chain has TRBV18 and TRBJ1-1; 7 nucleotides match TRBD1. Germline V CDR1 and CDR2: KGHSH, LQKENI. V gave up 5 bases and J gave up 1 base; unmatched junction bases: 4. The CDR3 length is 14 residues. In DNA form, the CDR3 reads TGTGCCAGCTCATCCAGGACAGGGAACACTGAAGCTTTCTTT. Translated: CASSSRTGNTEAFF.

Many counts were recorded for this clonotype. The V call is TRBV13, the J call TRBJ2-7; D is unresolved. Trimming removed 2 bases at V and 1 base at J, with 6 bases between. Germline loops: CDR1 PRHDT, CDR2 FYEKMQ (reference sequence). The CDR3 has 13 amino acids. CDR3 sequence: CASSLFVSYEQYF. Written as DNA, the CDR3 is TGTGCCAGCAGCTTATTTGTATCCTACGAGCAGTACTTC.

There are many counts of this clonotype. V gene TRBV20-1 combines with J gene TRBJ2-3, with 9 bases fitting TRBD2. Germline lookup yields CDR1 DFQATT and CDR2 SNEGSKA (reference sequence). The CDR3 has 15 residues. The V segment lost 4 bases and the J segment 4 bases; nucleotides outside the gene matches: 9. This chain's CDR3 is CSATILAGAPDTQYF. The DNA of the CDR3 is TGCAGTGCTACTATATTAGCGGGGGCACCAGATACGCAGTATTTT.

This clonotype was found many times. This chain joins TRBV29-1 and TRBJ2-7; possibly TRBD2 for D (5 bases). Germline loops: CDR1 SQVTM, CDR2 ANQGSEA. Trimming took off 0 bases at V and 1 base at J, with 10 bases between the two ends. This CDR3 comprises 14 residues. In DNA form, the CDR3 reads TGCAGCGTTGAAGACCCGACGGGATCCTACGAGCAGTACTTC. Translating gives CSVEDPTGSYEQYF.

This clonotype counts as medium-sized. The chain links TRBV4-1 to TRBJ1-1; D gene unclear. Germline CDR1 and CDR2: MGHRA and YSYEKL. CDR3 length: 16 residues. The V and J ends lost 0 bases and 4 bases respectively, with 15 bases between them. CDR3 sequence (DNA): TGCGCCAGCAGCCAAGATAATTATCGGTGGAGCACTGAAGCTTTCTTT. Its protein product is CASSQDNYRWSTEAFF.

This clonotype has more than one count but fewer than ten. The gene calls are TRBV7-9 and TRBJ2-5, with D uncertain. The germline V gene encodes CDR1 SEHNR and CDR2 FQNEAQ (reference sequence). CDR3 size: 13 residues. The ends were cut back, 0 bases at V and 5 bases at J, with 7 bases in the middle. CDR3 sequence reads: CASSLAGIETQYF. The CDR3 DNA is TGTGCCAGCAGCTTAGCAGGGATCGAGACCCAGTACTTC. Drawing the rest from reference TRBV7-9 and TRBJ2-5, the complete variable domain is DTGVSQNPRHKITKRGQNVTFRCDPISEHNRLYWYRQTLGQGPEFLTYFQNEAQLEKSRLLSDRFSAERPKGSFSTLEIQRTEQGDSAMYLCASSLAGIETQYFGPGTRLLVL.

This clonotype was detected many times. The rearrangement links TRBV2 to TRBJ2-3; possibly TRBD2 for D (5 bases). Germline V CDR1 and CDR2: SNHLY, FYNNEI. Trimming shortened V by 3 bases and J by 2 bases, and 12 bases separated the two germline ends. The length of the CDR3 is 15 residues. The CDR3 DNA is TGTGCCAGCAGTGATGGCGGGCAAAACACAGATACGCAGTATTTT. Translation gives CASSDGGQNTDTQYF.

This clonotype was counted ten times or more. The chain couples TRBV18 to TRBJ1-6; D not resolved. The CDR3 totals 13 residues. Germline values: CDR1 KGHSH, CDR2 LQKENI. V dropped 4 bases and J dropped 9 bases, with 10 bases sitting between them. The CDR3 nucleotides read TGTGCCAGCTCACGGGGTGCGGGTTCACCCCTCCACTTT. This gives the protein CASSRGAGSPLHF.

This clonotype was counted many times. This chain joins TRBV10-3 and TRBJ1-2; 7 bases fit TRBD1. J lost 1 base, V lost 11 bases, and 10 bases had no gene match. The CDR3 is 14 amino acids. Looked up from germline, CDR1 is ENHRY and CDR2 is SYGVKD. CDR3 sequence reads: CAASRDRVNYGYTF. CDR3 DNA: TGTGCCGCCTCCCGGGACAGAGTTAACTATGGCTACACCTTC.

The CDR3 nucleotides are TGTGCCAGCAGTTTGATCGGGGACCCCCTAGGCGAGCAGTACTTC. It codes for CASSLIGDPLGEQYF. This chain uses TRBV12-3 or TRBV12-4 with TRBJ2-7; D assignment may be TRBD1 or TRBD2 (5 bases each). Trimming stripped 3 bases from V and 6 bases from J, with 18 bases between. CDR3 length equals 15 residues.

This clonotype was counted at least ten times. The rearrangement uses TRBV12-3 or TRBV12-4 and TRBJ2-7; D remains ambiguous. V dropped 1 base and J dropped 6 bases, with 10 bases sitting between them. The CDR3 sequence is 13 residues long. CDR3 nucleotide sequence: TGTGCCAGCAGTTTAGTGGTAGACACCGAGCAGTACTTC. Translated: CASSLVVDTEQYF.

This clonotype was counted a few times. The CDR3 is CASSAVPLGGDRGTEAFF. DNA for the CDR3: TGTGCCAGCAGCGCGGTGCCTCTGGGGGGAGACAGGGGCACTGAAGCTTTCTTT. This rearrangement joins TRBV13 to TRBJ1-1; 8 positions agree with TRBD1. The V gene end was trimmed by 5 bases and the J gene end by 4 bases; junction bases not matched to a gene: 18. Germline values: CDR1 PRHDT, CDR2 FYEKMQ (reference sequence). This CDR3 has 18 residues.

This clonotype was observed at least ten times. This chain uses TRBV5-5 with TRBJ1-1, with D unclear. The length of the CDR3 is 13 residues. V was cut by 2 bases and J by 1 base, with 6 bases left in between. The germline gives CDR1 SGHKS, CDR2 YYEKEE (reference sequence). The CDR3 protein is CASSLAPNTEAFF. CDR3 DNA: TGTGCCAGCAGCTTAGCACCGAACACTGAAGCTTTCTTT.

This clonotype was found a few times. The V gene is TRBV2, the J gene TRBJ1-1; no clear D gene. Trimming stripped 7 bases from V and 0 bases from J, with 9 bases between. This CDR3 comprises 13 residues. The germline V gene encodes CDR1 SNHLY and CDR2 FYNNEI. The CDR3 DNA follows: TGTGCCAGCATGATCGTTGTGAACACTGAAGCTTTCTTT. It encodes CASMIVVNTEAFF.

This clonotype was observed at least ten times. This chain joins TRBV29-1 and TRBJ1-3; tentative D call: TRBD1 (5 bases). The germline gives CDR1 SQVTM, CDR2 ANQGSEA. This CDR3 is built from 15 residues. V dropped 7 bases and J dropped 0 bases, with 16 bases sitting between them. CDR3 in amino acids: CSATPGGISGNTIYF. In nucleotides, the CDR3 is TGCAGCGCCACACCGGGGGGGATCTCTGGAAACACCATATATTTT.

The chain couples TRBV29-1 to TRBJ2-3; D remains ambiguous. Trimming left V 7 bases short and J 4 bases short, with 6 bases between. Germline-derived CDR1 and CDR2 are SQVTM and ANQGSEA. The CDR3 runs 10 residues. The CDR3 nucleotides are TGCAGCGCTTGGGCAGATACGCAGTATTTT. Its protein product is CSAWADTQYF.

In this sample, this clonotype turned up a few times. This chain uses TRBV12-5 with TRBJ2-3; tentatively, D is TRBD1 or TRBD2 (5 bases each). Germline values: CDR1 LGHNT, CDR2 FRNRAP. Trimming took 8 bases from V and 1 from J, leaving 7 bases between them. The CDR3 covers 12 residues. This CDR3 is CASMGGTDTQYF. In DNA form, the CDR3 reads TGTGCTAGTATGGGGGGCACAGATACGCAGTATTTT.